The TCR beta chain described here comes from a study of naive and memory T cell subsets. Study-wide results and caveats: Naive and memory repertoire findings lacked a ground truth for validation.

The trim removed 5 bases at V and 1 base at J, leaving 7 bases unmatched. The CDR3 length is 16 residues. An equimolar mix of two oligonucleotides served as the beta constant-region primer for TRBC1 and TRBC2. TCRdb recomputed calls from the UMI-ligation and nested PCR reads with MiXCR, one row per CDR3 protein. Here the sample spans roughly 20,000 distinct CDR3 sequences, roughly 11% being singletons. As for this clonotype: The antigen is undetermined.

The sample was central memory CD8+ T cells from blood. The source of this sequence is a human donor in good health. The rearrangement links TRBV12-3 or TRBV12-4 to TRBJ2-7, with 11 nucleotides matching TRBD2. CDR3 in amino acids: CASSAGTSGRSYEQYF. CDR3 sequence (DNA): TGTGCCAGCAGTGCCGGGACTAGCGGACGATCCTACGAGCAGTACTTC.